What follows describes a single TCR beta chain. Those enrolled in Seattle joined during active infection and were followed longitudinally afterward. This specimen comes from a study of blood T cell repertoires in COVID-19. Repertoires were generated with immunoSEQ multiplex PCR, while TCRdb's copy carries only in-frame clones and drops some. This sample has about 260,000 clones, with approximately 86% found just once. Input material: peripheral blood. This TCR derives from an older woman with COVID-19, enrolled during active disease.

CDR3 nucleotides: TGTGCCAGCAGCTTGCGTAGCGGGAGCTTTGACGAGCAGTACTTC. Protein product: CASSLRSGSFDEQYF. This sequence joins TRBV5-6 and TRBJ2-7; 9 bases align to TRBD2. The V segment lost 1 base and the J segment 5 bases; nucleotides outside the gene matches: 7. The CDR3 length is 15 residues. The germline CDR1 and CDR2 sequences are SGHDT and YYEEEE.